The present T cell receptor (beta chain) was sequenced within a study of yellow fever vaccine responses in identical twins. Of note for this clonotype: The target antigen is unknown.

A single record per CDR3 protein comes from TCRdb applying MiXCR to the RT-PCR reads. This table has 30,000 to 40,000 distinct CDR3 sequences, roughly 60% appearing once. Overall study findings and caveats: Twins reportedly mounted vaccine T cell responses that seemed partly convergent, partly personalized.

The ends were cut back, 4 bases at V and 1 base at J, with 11 bases in the middle. The CDR3 loop spans 15 amino acids. CDR1 is MNHNS and CDR2 is SASEGT in the germline V gene. The source of this sequence is a woman aged 18-29 years who received the yellow fever vaccine. Sample: T cells from blood (PBMCs), unsorted or a sorted subset (not recorded which), taken before or after yellow fever vaccination (not recorded which). The chain uses TRBV6-1 and TRBJ2-1; the D is unclear. The CDR3 DNA follows: TGTGCCAGCAGTGGGGATTTTGGGTCCTACAATGAGCAGTTCTTC. Translation gives CASSGDFGSYNEQFF.